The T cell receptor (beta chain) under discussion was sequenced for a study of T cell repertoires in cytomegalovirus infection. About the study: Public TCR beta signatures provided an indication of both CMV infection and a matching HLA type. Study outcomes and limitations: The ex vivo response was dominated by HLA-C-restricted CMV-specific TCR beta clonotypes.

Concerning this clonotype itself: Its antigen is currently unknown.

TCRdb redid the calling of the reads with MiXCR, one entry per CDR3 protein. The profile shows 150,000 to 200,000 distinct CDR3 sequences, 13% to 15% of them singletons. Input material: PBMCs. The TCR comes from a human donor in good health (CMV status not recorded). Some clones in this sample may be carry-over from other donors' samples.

The CDR3 DNA sequence: TGTGCCAGCAGTTACAGGGTAACCTACGAGCAGTACTTC. This translates into CASSYRVTYEQYF. The genes are TRBV6-6 and TRBJ2-7; D remains ambiguous. Germline CDR1 MNHNY, CDR2 SVGAGI (reference sequence). Trimming removed 2 bases from V and 2 bases from J, with 7 bases in between. The CDR3 is 13 amino acids.